These 13 T cell receptor beta chains originate from one sample sequenced in a study of CD8+CD57+ T cells in acquired aplastic anemia. Genomic DNA provided the template from which TCR beta VDJ and CDR3 profiles were obtained. Using its own MiXCR run on the reads, TCRdb lists one record per CDR3 protein. The repertoire includes hundreds of thousands of distinct CDR3 sequences, approximately 70% of them detected once, and under 4.5% sits in the top ten. The sequencing sample was made of sorted CD4+, CD8+, or CD8+CD57+ T cells (not recorded which) from PBMCs. All receptors come from a human donor in good health, serving as a control.

A remark on this clonotype: It may be a read error: a sequence one base away is much more abundant. The J gene is TRBJ1-5, the V gene TRBV5-1, with a weak D call TRBD1 (5 bases). CDR1 is SGHRS and CDR2 is YFSETQ in the germline V gene. CDR3 length: 16 residues. This CDR3 is CVSSQGWGAGNQPQHF. In nucleotides, the CDR3 is TGCGTCAGCAGCCAGGGTTGGGGCGCGGGCAATCAGCCCCAGCATTTT.

The V gene is TRBV12-3 or TRBV12-4, the J gene TRBJ2-7; no clear D gene. Deletions cut 7 bases from V and 6 bases from J, with 10 bases between. The CDR3 is 11 residues long. CDR3 DNA sequence: TGTGCCAGCAAGGTAAGGTGCGAGCAGTACTTC. It encodes CASKVRCEQYF.

On this clonotype: Because the CDR3 is missing its conserved closing phenylalanine or tryptophan, this is likely a read error. The DNA is left out, because the CDR3 cannot be placed on it with certainty; the CDR3 is given as TCRdb lists it. The chain carries TRBV7-8 and TRBJ2-5; the table's D call, TRBD2, has no DNA check behind it. In germline, CDR1 is SGHVS, CDR2 FQNEAQ. The CDR3 has 13 amino acids, counting both end residues. The CDR3 spells CASSREGGRGHGY.

This clonotype was recorded many times. CDR3 in DNA: TGTGCCAGCAGCAATGGACAAGCTAATGAAAAACTGTTTTTT. This sequence encodes CASSNGQANEKLFF. The V call is TRBV6-5, the J call TRBJ1-4, with D possibly TRBD1 on 5 matching bases. The CDR3 covers 14 residues. The V gene lost 6 bases and the J gene lost 3 bases, with 11 bases spanning the gap. CDR1 and CDR2 from the germline V gene are MNHEY and SVGAGI.

The chain uses TRBV20-1 and TRBJ1-6; D is unclear. The V gene's germline CDR1 is DFQATT and CDR2 SNEGSKA (reference sequence). This CDR3 is built from 16 residues. V lost 3 bases and J 8 bases, leaving 20 bases between the germline ends. DNA of the CDR3: TGCAGTGCTAGTAGACCGACCTACAAGCAGGATTCACCCCTCCACTTT. Amino acid sequence: CSASRPTYKQDSPLHF.

This clonotype was seen a single time. A much larger clone differs by one base, so this may be a read error. The V and J genes are TRBV4-3 and TRBJ1-4; TRBD1 might be the D (5 bases). Deletions cut 3 bases from V and 10 bases from J, with 18 bases between. The CDR3 consists of 15 residues. CDR1 LGHNA and CDR2 YSLEER come from the germline V gene. CDR3 bases: TGCGCCAGCAGCCAGGATCCGGGACCGGATGGAAAACTGTTTTTT. Its translation is CASSQDPGPDGKLFF.

This clonotype occurred once. The junction shows a germline mismatch at one end, possibly a read error. The V call is TRBV7-2, the J call TRBJ2-3; a weak D match, TRBD2 (5 bases). Germline V gives CDR1 SGHTA, CDR2 FQGNSA. The CDR3 totals 14 residues. CDR3 region: CASSFGRAADTQYF. DNA of the CDR3: TGCGCCAGCAGCTTCGGGCGGGCGGCAGATACGCAGTATTTT.

The chain has TRBV20-1 and TRBJ2-3; no clear D gene. The CDR3 is 15 residues long. V gave up 5 bases and J gave up 4 bases, with 19 bases separating them. Germline V gene sequence: CDR1 DFQATT, CDR2 SNEGSKA (reference sequence). In DNA, the CDR3 is TGCAGTGCTCGGAAGGGCTCAACTAATGCAGATACGCAGTATTTT. It specifies CSARKGSTNADTQYF.

The chain combines TRBV9 with TRBJ1-1, with D possibly TRBD1 on 6 matching bases. The CDR3 loop spans 16 amino acids. Trimming took 0 bases from V and 2 from J, leaving 14 bases between them. Germline V lookup: CDR1 SGDLS, CDR2 YYNGEE. The CDR3 nucleotides are TGTGCCAGCAGCGTAGATTCCAGGGGCGGAAACACTGAAGCTTTCTTT. Translating gives CASSVDSRGGNTEAFF.

To note about this clonotype: Given the absence of the conserved phenylalanine or tryptophan at the CDR3 end, a read error is likely. The chain joins TRBV11-2 to TRBJ2-1; the D is unclear. This CDR3 comprises 12 residues. Per germline, CDR1 SGHAT and CDR2 FQNNGV. Trimming removed 1 base from V and 12 bases from J, with 10 bases in between. The CDR3 is CASSLGRDGQFS. DNA of the CDR3: TGTGCCAGCAGCTTAGGTAGGGATGGGCAGTTCTCC.

The chain links TRBV15 to TRBJ2-7; perhaps D is TRBD1 or TRBD2 (5 bases each). The CDR3 contains 15 residues. The V end lost 5 bases, the J end lost 1 base, and 15 bases lay between the germline ends. In germline, CDR1 is LNHNV, CDR2 YYDKDF (reference sequence). The CDR3 coding sequence is TGTGCCACCAGCGCCGCCAGGGACGTTTCCTACGAGCAGTACTTC. It is translated as CATSAARDVSYEQYF.

For this clonotype: The CDR3 ends on some other residue instead of the conserved phenylalanine or tryptophan, so this is likely a read error. The limits of the CDR3 on the DNA are not certain, so only TCRdb's listed CDR3 is given. The rearrangement links TRBV20-1 to TRBJ1-4; the table assigns TRBD1, which was not confirmed against the DNA. The CDR3 has 10 residues if both end residues are counted. Germline lookup yields CDR1 DFQATT and CDR2 SNEGSKA (reference sequence). The CDR3 here is CSARGPGGLL.

The sample holds one count of this clonotype. This chain uses TRBV11-3 with TRBJ1-5; D is unclear. The germline V and J ends were trimmed by 5 bases and 5 bases, with 13 bases remaining between them. This CDR3 comprises 14 residues. CDR1 SGHNT and CDR2 YENEEA come from the germline V gene. The CDR3 here is CASSPLEHYQPQHF. The CDR3 DNA follows: TGTGCCAGCAGCCCCTTGGAACACTATCAGCCCCAGCATTTT. Looking up the rest from reference TRBV11-3 and TRBJ1-5 gives the full variable domain: EAGVVQSPRYKIIEKKQPVAFWCNPISGHNTLYWYLQNLGQGPELLIRYENEEAVDDSQLPKDRFSAERLKGVDSTLKIQPAELGDSAVYLCASSPLEHYQPQHFGDGTRLSIL.